This T cell receptor (beta chain) derives from a study of T cell repertoires in cytomegalovirus infection. Study summary: In public TCR beta signatures, there were indications of both CMV infection and matching HLA type.

TCRdb redid the calling of the reads with MiXCR, one entry per CDR3 protein. The table has 150,000 to 200,000 distinct CDR3 sequences, more than 9% seen once. Germline-derived CDR1 and CDR2 are DFQATT and SNEGSKA (reference sequence). The CDR3 runs 10 residues. The V end was cut by 4 bases, the J end by 4 bases, with 5 bases between. This clonotype originated in a human donor in good health (CMV status not recorded). Some clones in this sample may be carry-over from other donors' samples. Specimen: PBMCs. The chain couples TRBV20-1 to TRBJ2-7; no clear D. DNA of the CDR3: TGCAGTGCTACTCTGTACGAGCAGTACTTC. Translation gives CSATLYEQYF.